What follows are 25 T cell receptor beta chains derived from one specimen sequenced in a study of molecular identifiers for immune sequencing clone quantification. In TCRdb, the PCR reads were re-called with MiXCR into one record per CDR3 protein. The table has 400,000 to 600,000 distinct CDR3 sequences, around 25% seen once. Sample: naive CD8+ T cells from blood, with Jurkat cell RNA spiked in. The subset here: FACS-sorted CD8+CD4-CCR7+CD45RA+ naive T cells. All receptors come from a human donor in good health. Some libraries in this study had Jurkat cell RNA spiked in.

This rearrangement joins TRBV27 to TRBJ2-7, with unresolved D. CDR1 and CDR2 (germline): MNHEY, SMNVEV (reference sequence). The CDR3 contains 13 residues. The V end lost 2 bases, the J end lost 1 base, and 6 bases lay between the germline ends. CDR3 nucleotide sequence: TGTGCCAGCAGTTTAAAAGGGTCCTACGAGCAGTACTTC. Translating gives CASSLKGSYEQYF.

This clonotype occurred many times. This rearrangement joins TRBV7-6 to TRBJ2-5; D may be TRBD1 (6 bases). Germline CDR1 is SGHVS and CDR2 is FNYEAQ. V was cut by 5 bases and J by 0 bases, with 10 bases left in between. The CDR3 spans 14 residues. DNA of the CDR3: TGTGCCAGCAGCCCCGGACAGTACCAAGAGACCCAGTACTTC. This translates into CASSPGQYQETQYF.

Worth noting for this clonotype: A clone one base away is much larger, so this may be a read error. This chain joins TRBV9 and TRBJ2-3, with D possibly matching TRBD2 (6 bases). Germline assignment: CDR1 SGDLS and CDR2 YYNGEE. CDR3 length equals 17 residues. CDR3 DNA sequence: TGTGCCAGCAGTCCGGGAGCGACGACGGTCGGCACAGTTACGCAGTATTTT. It yields the protein CASSPGATTVGTVTQYF.

This clonotype was counted at least ten times. The chain uses TRBV7-9 and TRBJ2-2; the D is unclear. Germline V gene lookup returns CDR1 SEHNR and CDR2 FQNEAQ (reference sequence). Trimming stripped 6 bases from V and 0 bases from J, with 8 bases between. The CDR3 loop spans 14 amino acids. The CDR3 nucleotides are TGTGCCAGCAGTTTGACATCGAACACCGGGGAGCTGTTTTTT. Its translation is CASSLTSNTGELFF.

This clonotype was observed a handful of times. V and J are TRBV19 and TRBJ2-3; possibly TRBD1 or TRBD2 for D (5 bases each). Germline CDR1 LNHDA, CDR2 SQIVND (reference sequence). The ends were cut back, 7 bases at V and 0 bases at J, with 14 bases in the middle. The CDR3 length is 15 residues. CDR3 sequence (DNA): TGTGCCAGTACGGATCAGGGAGCTAGCACAGATACGCAGTATTTT. Its translation: CASTDQGASTDTQYF.

About this clonotype itself: A much larger clone lies one base from this, so it may be a read error. This chain joins TRBV6-5 and TRBJ1-5; unclear D gene. The CDR3 consists of 13 residues. The V end was cut by 0 bases, the J end by 6 bases, with 6 bases between. Germline loops: CDR1 MNHEY, CDR2 SVGAGI. The CDR3 region has the DNA TGTGCCAGCAGTTACTCGATCCTTCAGCCCCAGCATTTT. This encodes CASSYSILQPQHF.

DNA for the CDR3: TGTGCCAGCAGTCTCATAATTCAGGGGGCCGGCGGGGAGCTGTTTTTT. It yields the protein CASSLIIQGAGGELFF. The chain links TRBV6-1 to TRBJ2-2; 8 bases are shared with TRBD1. Germline V gene data show CDR1 as MNHNS and CDR2 as SASEGT. The CDR3 totals 16 residues. The V gene end was trimmed by 5 bases and the J gene end by 7 bases; junction bases not matched to a gene: 12.

The chain combines TRBV6-2 or TRBV6-3 with TRBJ2-7, with D hard to call. The V gene lost 9 bases and the J gene lost 5 bases, with 23 bases spanning the gap. Germline V lookup: CDR1 MNHEY, CDR2 SVGEGT. This CDR3 comprises 15 residues. Here the CDR3 reads CASSFTRLIEDEQYF. CDR3 in DNA: TGTGCCAGTTCCTTCACCAGGCTCATCGAGGACGAGCAGTACTTC.

The chain employs TRBV9 and TRBJ2-7, with 10 bases that match TRBD1. Germline CDR1 SGDLS, CDR2 YYNGEE. The CDR3 sequence is 17 residues long. After removal of 4 bases from V and 7 bases from J, the junction contained 17 bases not matched to a gene. In DNA, the CDR3 is TGTGCCAGCAGCCCTGGTCGGGACAGGGGTAATTTTATGGAGCAGTACTTC. Translated, it gives CASSPGRDRGNFMEQYF.

The chain joins TRBV11-3 to TRBJ2-2; 7 bases are shared with TRBD1. Trimming cost V 5 bases and J 7 bases; bases outside gene matches: 7. In germline, CDR1 is SGHNT, CDR2 YENEEA. The CDR3 has 14 amino acids. CDR3 coding DNA: TGTGCCAGCAGCCCCAGAGGGGGCGGCGGGGAGCTGTTTTTT. Protein: CASSPRGGGGELFF. Based on the CDR3 plus reference TRBV11-3 and TRBJ2-2, the full variable domain is EAGVVQSPRYKIIEKKQPVAFWCNPISGHNTLYWYLQNLGQGPELLIRYENEEAVDDSQLPKDRFSAERLKGVDSTLKIQPAELGDSAVYLCASSPRGGGGELFFGEGSRLTVL.

The rearrangement joins TRBV27 to TRBJ1-6; possibly TRBD1 for D (5 bases). Trimming took off 6 bases at V and 7 bases at J, with 22 bases between the two ends. CDR3 length: 17 amino acids. The germline CDR1 and CDR2 sequences are MNHEY and SMNVEV (reference sequence). In DNA, the CDR3 is TGTGCCAGCAGCACGTACGTCGGGGCGGGGACCAATTCACCCCTCCACTTT. Translation gives CASSTYVGAGTNSPLHF.

The gene calls are TRBV28 and TRBJ2-7; 9 nucleotides align to TRBD1. After removal of 4 bases from V and 9 bases from J, the junction contained 7 bases not matched to a gene. This CDR3 has 13 amino acids. Germline lookup yields CDR1 MDHEN and CDR2 SYDVKM. The CDR3 DNA sequence: TGTGCCAGCAGTTACACAACAGGGGGCCTGCAGTACTTC. It translates to CASSYTTGGLQYF.

J is TRBJ2-7 and V is TRBV5-1; D is perhaps TRBD2 (5 bases). Germline V gene sequence: CDR1 SGHRS, CDR2 YFSETQ. The ends were cut back, 4 bases at V and 2 bases at J, with 13 bases in the middle. This CDR3 has 14 amino acids. Here the CDR3 reads CASSLPGSAYEQYF. CDR3 DNA sequence: TGCGCCAGCAGCCTACCGGGATCAGCCTACGAGCAGTACTTC.

This clonotype was seen a few times. The chain joins TRBV3-1 to TRBJ2-5; D gene unclear. The CDR3 consists of 13 residues. Trimming removed 4 bases from V and 5 bases from J, with 11 bases in between. The germline V gene has CDR1 LGHDT and CDR2 YNNKEL (reference sequence). The CDR3 is CASSRVSGETQYF. CDR3 nucleotides: TGTGCCAGCAGCCGAGTTTCTGGGGAGACCCAGTACTTC.

Details on this clonotype: The junction differs from germline at one of its ends, possibly a read error. The chain is built from TRBV7-7 and TRBJ2-7; 10 nucleotides agree with TRBD2. The CDR3 has 13 residues. Looked up from germline, CDR1 is SSHAT and CDR2 is FNYEAQ (reference sequence). DNA of the CDR3: TGTGCTAGCAGCTCTAGCGGGAGTAGCGAGCAGTACTTC. As protein: CASSSSGSSEQYF. The whole variable domain, remainder taken from reference TRBV7-7 and TRBJ2-7, is GAGVSQSPRYKVTKRGQDVTLRCDPISSHATLYWYQQALGQGPEFLTYFNYEAQPDKSGLPSDRFSAERPEGSISTLTIQRTEQRDSAMYRCASSSSGSSEQYFGPGTRLTVT.

The table lists this clonotype with many counts. The V gene is TRBV28, the J gene TRBJ1-1; 9 bases line up with TRBD1. V shed 3 bases and J 0 bases; nucleotides not matched to a gene: 14. The germline gives CDR1 MDHEN, CDR2 SYDVKM. The CDR3 consists of 19 residues. CDR3 in amino acids: CASSFSIGTGNILNTEAFF. CDR3 nucleotide sequence: TGTGCCAGCAGTTTTTCGATCGGGACAGGGAATATTCTGAACACTGAAGCTTTCTTT.

This clonotype occurred many times. V and J are TRBV7-9 and TRBJ1-5; a possible D gene is TRBD1 (5 bases). CDR3 size: 15 residues. The germline V gene encodes CDR1 SEHNR and CDR2 FQNEAQ (reference sequence). V was clipped by 5 bases and J by 3 bases, with 14 bases between them. DNA of the CDR3: TGTGCCAGCAGCCCCGCAGGGAGTTCCAATCAGCCCCAGCATTTT. This gives the protein CASSPAGSSNQPQHF.

The chain carries TRBV11-3 and TRBJ2-3; D perhaps matches TRBD2 (5 bases). The V end was cut by 4 bases, the J end by 0 bases, with 8 bases between. This CDR3 region has 14 residues. The germline CDR1 and CDR2 sequences are SGHNT and YENEEA. The CDR3 DNA follows: TGTGCCAGCAGCTCGGGGTCCAGCACAGATACGCAGTATTTT. Translating it yields CASSSGSSTDTQYF.

On this clonotype: Possible read error: a much larger clone is one base away. The J gene is TRBJ2-7, the V gene TRBV13; 11 bases agree with TRBD2. CDR3 length equals 14 residues. The V gene end was trimmed by 6 bases and the J gene end by 9 bases; junction bases not matched to a gene: 10. Germline V gene data show CDR1 as PRHDT and CDR2 as FYEKMQ (reference sequence). The CDR3 region has the DNA TGTGCCAGCAGTTTACTAGCGGGGGCTTCCGTGCAGTACTTC. Translation gives CASSLLAGASVQYF.

This clonotype has a handful of counts. The chain employs TRBV7-6 and TRBJ1-5; no clear D gene. With 8 bases removed from V and 0 bases from J, the gap between germline ends came to 26 bases. The CDR3 totals 19 residues. Per germline, CDR1 SGHVS and CDR2 FNYEAQ. The CDR3 here is CASCARIPVKQNSNQPQHF. The CDR3 bases are TGTGCCAGCTGCGCCCGGATACCGGTTAAGCAGAATAGCAATCAGCCCCAGCATTTT.

This clonotype was counted ten times or more. The chain carries TRBV28 and TRBJ1-2; D not resolved. Germline V gene sequence: CDR1 MDHEN, CDR2 SYDVKM. Trimming left V 5 bases short and J 6 bases short, with 16 bases between. This CDR3 is 14 amino acids long. The CDR3 DNA follows: TGTGCCAGCAGTAGACGGTCCAAGGCCGATGGCTACACCTTC. It codes for CASSRRSKADGYTF.

This clonotype has just a few counts. The chain joins TRBV19 to TRBJ2-3; either TRBD1 or TRBD2 may fit D (5 bases each). V was trimmed by 5 bases and J by 7 bases, leaving 13 bases between them. Germline V lookup: CDR1 LNHDA, CDR2 SQIVND (reference sequence). The CDR3 extends over 13 amino acids. CDR3 nucleotides: TGTGCCAGTAGTTCGGGGTCAGGGTATACGCAGTATTTT. The encoded protein is CASSSGSGYTQYF. Filled out from reference TRBV19 and TRBJ2-3, the complete variable domain reads DGGITQSPKYLFRKEGQNVTLSCEQNLNHDAMYWYRQDPGQGLRLIYYSQIVNDFQKGDIAEGYSVSREKKESFPLTVTSAQKNPTAFYLCASSSGSGYTQYFGPGTRLTVL.

This chain links TRBV27 with TRBJ2-2; 8 nucleotides agree with TRBD2. Germline V gene data show CDR1 as MNHEY and CDR2 as SMNVEV (reference sequence). This CDR3 region has 15 residues. Trimming removed 3 bases from V and 7 bases from J; junction bases left unmatched: 7. Written as DNA, the CDR3 is TGTGCCAGCAGTTTCCTCGGGGGGGCTGGCGGGGAGCTGTTTTTT. It is translated as CASSFLGGAGGELFF.

About this clonotype itself: A clone one base away is much larger, so this may be a read error. The CDR3 coding sequence is TGTGCCGTCGGACAGGGTGGCGCTGAAGCTTTCTTT. Its translation is CAVGQGGAEAFF. The chain links TRBV6-6 to TRBJ1-1, with TRBD1 matching 8 bases. Unmatched junction bases numbered 8, after V lost 11 bases and J lost 6 bases. The CDR3 runs 12 residues. Germline V gene sequence: CDR1 MNHNY, CDR2 SVGAGI (reference sequence).

A remark on this clonotype: At one boundary the junction diverges from the germline segment, which might be a read error. The J gene is TRBJ2-1, the V gene TRBV6-5; 9 bases match TRBD1. CDR1 and CDR2 from the germline V gene are MNHEY and SVGAGI. The CDR3 runs to 13 residues. The CDR3 sequence is CASSPGQGNEQLF. DNA of the CDR3: TGTGCCAGCAGTCCGGGACAGGGCAATGAGCAGCTCTTC.